This is a list of T cell receptor beta chains from one sample in a study of shared clonotypes between healthy human individuals. Sequenced by immunoSEQ multiplex PCR; TCRdb stores in-frame clones only, minus some. The sample holds some 2 million clones, approximately 94% seen once. The sequenced sample was naive CD8+ T cells sorted from blood. Receptor source: a man between 18 and 29 years old in good health. Each CDR3 is given with its conserved first and last residue. D genes are given only for firm matches. The listing skips clone size in some rows; elsewhere it reads once, few, many or a size class.

CAWSSLPGTGHYEQYF | TGTGCCTGGAGTTCCCTGCCCGGGACAGGACACTACGAGCAGTACTTC | TRBJ2-7 | TRBD1 | NA | TRBV30
CASSISWGSYEQYF | TGTGCCAGCAGCATCAGTTGGGGCTCCTACGAGCAGTACTTC | TRBJ2-7 | NA | NA | TRBV9
CASSLLDRGENTEAFF | TGTGCCAGCAGCTTACTGGACAGGGGGGAGAACACTGAAGCTTTCTTT | TRBJ1-1 | TRBD1 | NA | TRBV7-8
CASSFTDGRNTEAFF | TGTGCCAGCAGTTTCACGGACGGGAGGAACACTGAAGCTTTCTTT | TRBJ1-1 | NA | NA | TRBV28
CASSLRHGQGLNTEAFF | TGCGCCAGCAGCCTACGTCATGGACAGGGACTGAACACTGAAGCTTTCTTT | TRBJ1-1 | TRBD1 | NA | TRBV4-1
CASSQVPDSTEAFF | TGCGCCAGCAGCCAAGTCCCCGACAGCACTGAAGCTTTCTTT | TRBJ1-1 | NA | NA | TRBV4-3
CASSLGQGSSYEQYF | TGTGCCAGCAGCTTGGGTCAGGGGTCCTCCTACGAGCAGTACTTC | TRBJ2-7 | NA | NA | TRBV5-4
CASSGGVYTEAFF | TGTGCCAGCAGTGGGGGGGTTTACACTGAAGCTTTCTTT | TRBJ1-1 | NA | NA | TRBV6-1
CASSPRDRTYEQYF | TGTGCCAGCAGCCCCAGGGACAGGACCTACGAGCAGTACTTC | TRBJ2-7 | TRBD1 | once | TRBV7-9
CASSLGLAGGSTDTQYF | TGTGCCAGCAGCTTGGGGCTGGCGGGGGGTTCCACAGATACGCAGTATTTT | TRBJ2-3 | TRBD2 | NA | TRBV5-6
CASSQASSGANYEQYF | TGCGCCAGCAGCCAAGCCTCTAGCGGGGCGAACTACGAGCAGTACTTC | TRBJ2-7 | TRBD2 | NA | TRBV4-1
CASSVGFDWQTYEQYF | TGCGCCAGCAGCGTTGGCTTCGACTGGCAAACCTACGAGCAGTACTTC | TRBJ2-7 | NA | NA | TRBV5-1
CAISEGTGAYEQYF | TGTGCCATCAGTGAGGGAACAGGGGCCTACGAGCAGTACTTC | TRBJ2-7 | TRBD1 | NA | TRBV10-3
CASSLLGRGTEAFF | TGTGCCAGCAGTTTATTAGGCAGGGGCACTGAAGCTTTCTTT | TRBJ1-1 | NA | NA | TRBV27
CASSSSGTAYEQYF | TGTGCCAGCAGCTCCTCCGGGACGGCCTACGAGCAGTACTTC | TRBJ2-7 | NA | NA | TRBV11-1
CASRRGGDTEAFF | TGTGCCAGCAGGCGTGGGGGGGACACTGAAGCTTTCTTT | TRBJ1-1 | NA | NA | TRBV6-5
CASSEDRANQPQHF | TGTGCCAGCAGTGAAGACCGGGCGAATCAGCCCCAGCATTTT | TRBJ1-5 | NA | NA | TRBV2
CASSGDSPYEQYF | TGTGCCAGCAGCGGGGACAGCCCCTACGAGCAGTACTTC | TRBJ2-7 | TRBD1 | NA | TRBV2
CASSLAAGWNEQFF | TGCGCCAGCAGCTTGGCAGCCGGGTGGAATGAGCAGTTCTTC | TRBJ2-1 | NA | once | TRBV5-1
CASSPSASYEQYF | TGTGCCAGCTCACCGTCCGCCTCCTACGAGCAGTACTTC | TRBJ2-7 | NA | NA | TRBV18
CASRQRLAGNNEQFF | TGCGCCAGCAGGCAACGGTTGGCGGGAAACAATGAGCAGTTCTTC | TRBJ2-1 | NA | NA | TRBV4-1
CASSAGLAGAYEQYF | TGTGCCAGCAGTGCCGGACTAGCGGGAGCCTACGAGCAGTACTTC | TRBJ2-7 | TRBD2 | NA | TRBV6-5